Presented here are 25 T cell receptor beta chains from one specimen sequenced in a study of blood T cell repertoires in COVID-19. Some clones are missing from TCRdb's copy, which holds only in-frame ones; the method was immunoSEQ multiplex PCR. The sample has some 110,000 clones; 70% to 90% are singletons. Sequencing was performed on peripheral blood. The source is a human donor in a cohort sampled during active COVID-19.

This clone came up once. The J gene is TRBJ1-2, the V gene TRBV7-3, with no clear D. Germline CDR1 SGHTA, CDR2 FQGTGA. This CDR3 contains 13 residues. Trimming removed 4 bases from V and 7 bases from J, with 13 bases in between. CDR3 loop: CASSSGREAGYTF. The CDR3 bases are TGTGCCAGCAGCTCTGGGCGGGAAGCTGGCTACACCTTC.

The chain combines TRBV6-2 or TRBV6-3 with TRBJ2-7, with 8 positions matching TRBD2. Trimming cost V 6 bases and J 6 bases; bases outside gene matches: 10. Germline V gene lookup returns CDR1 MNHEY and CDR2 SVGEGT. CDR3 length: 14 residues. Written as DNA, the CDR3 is TGTGCCAGCAGCCTACCCAGCGGGAGTTCCGAGCAGTACTTC. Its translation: CASSLPSGSSEQYF.

CDR3 DNA sequence: TGTGCCAGTACGACCAAAGGGGCACGAGTTAATGAAAAACTGTTTTTT. As protein: CASTTKGARVNEKLFF. V and J are TRBV19 and TRBJ1-4; tentative D call: TRBD1 (5 bases). The CDR3 is 16 residues long. From germline, CDR1 is LNHDA and CDR2 SQIVND (reference sequence). V lost 7 bases, J lost 4 bases, and 19 bases lay in between.

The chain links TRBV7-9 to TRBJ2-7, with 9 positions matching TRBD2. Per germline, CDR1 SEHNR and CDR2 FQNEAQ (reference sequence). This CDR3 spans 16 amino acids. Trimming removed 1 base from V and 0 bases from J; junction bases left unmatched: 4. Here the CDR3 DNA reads TGTGCCAGCAGCTTAGATCGACTAGCGGACTCCTACGAGCAGTACTTC. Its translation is CASSLDRLADSYEQYF.

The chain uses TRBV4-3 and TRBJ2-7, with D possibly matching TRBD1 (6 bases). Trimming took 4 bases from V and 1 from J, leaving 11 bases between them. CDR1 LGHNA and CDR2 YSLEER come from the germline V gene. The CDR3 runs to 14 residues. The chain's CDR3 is CASSPFQGSYEQYF. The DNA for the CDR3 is TGCGCCAGCAGCCCTTTTCAGGGGTCCTACGAGCAGTACTTC.

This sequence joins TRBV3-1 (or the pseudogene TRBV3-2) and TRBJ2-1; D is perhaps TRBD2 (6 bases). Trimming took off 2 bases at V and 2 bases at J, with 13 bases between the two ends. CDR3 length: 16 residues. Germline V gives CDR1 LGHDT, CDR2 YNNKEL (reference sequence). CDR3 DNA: TGTGCCAGCAGCCAAACGCAACTAGCCCCCTACAATGAGCAGTTCTTC. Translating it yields CASSQTQLAPYNEQFF.

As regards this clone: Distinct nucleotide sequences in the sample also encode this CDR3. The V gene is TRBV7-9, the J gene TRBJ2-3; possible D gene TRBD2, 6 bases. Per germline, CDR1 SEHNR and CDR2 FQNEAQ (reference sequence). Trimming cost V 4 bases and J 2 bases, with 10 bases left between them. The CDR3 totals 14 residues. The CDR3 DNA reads TGTGCCAGCAGCTCCCGGGACTTCACAGATACGCAGTATTTT. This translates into CASSSRDFTDTQYF.

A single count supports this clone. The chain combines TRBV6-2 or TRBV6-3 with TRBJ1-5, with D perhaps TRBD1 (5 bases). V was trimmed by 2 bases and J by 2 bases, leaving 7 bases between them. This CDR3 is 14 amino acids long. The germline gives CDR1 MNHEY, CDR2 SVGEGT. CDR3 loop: CASSYGAGNQPQHF. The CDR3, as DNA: TGTGCCAGCAGTTACGGGGCCGGCAATCAGCCCCAGCATTTT.

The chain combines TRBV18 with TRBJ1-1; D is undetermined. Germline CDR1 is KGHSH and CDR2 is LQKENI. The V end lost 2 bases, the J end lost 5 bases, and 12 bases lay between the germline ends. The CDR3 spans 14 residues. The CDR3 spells CASSPLPGGTEAFF. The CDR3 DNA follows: TGTGCCAGCTCACCATTACCAGGTGGGACTGAAGCTTTCTTT. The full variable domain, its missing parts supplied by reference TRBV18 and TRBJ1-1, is NAGVMQNPRHLVRRRGQEARLRCSPMKGHSHVYWYRQLPEEGLKFMVYLQKENIIDESGMPKERFSAEFPKEGPSILRIQQVVRGDSAAYFCASSPLPGGTEAFFGQGTRLTVV.

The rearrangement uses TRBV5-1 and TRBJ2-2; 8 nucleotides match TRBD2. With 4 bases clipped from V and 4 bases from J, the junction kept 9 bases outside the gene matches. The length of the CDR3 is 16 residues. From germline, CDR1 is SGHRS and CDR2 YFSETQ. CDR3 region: CASSLASGRVTGELFF. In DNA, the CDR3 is TGCGCCAGCAGCCTCGCTAGCGGGCGGGTCACCGGGGAGCTGTTTTTT.

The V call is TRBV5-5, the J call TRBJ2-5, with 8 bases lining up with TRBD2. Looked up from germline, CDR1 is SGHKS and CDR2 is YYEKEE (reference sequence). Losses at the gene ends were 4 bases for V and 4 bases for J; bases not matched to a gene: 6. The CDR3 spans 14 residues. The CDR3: CASSRGLELETQYF. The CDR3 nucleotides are TGTGCCAGCAGCCGGGGACTAGAGTTAGAGACCCAGTACTTC.

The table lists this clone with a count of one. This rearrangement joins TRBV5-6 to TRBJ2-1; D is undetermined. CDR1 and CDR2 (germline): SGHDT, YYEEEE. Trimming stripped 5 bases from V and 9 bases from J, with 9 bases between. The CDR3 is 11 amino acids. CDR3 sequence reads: CASRASVEQFF. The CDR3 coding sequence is TGTGCCAGCAGGGCTTCCGTTGAGCAGTTCTTC.

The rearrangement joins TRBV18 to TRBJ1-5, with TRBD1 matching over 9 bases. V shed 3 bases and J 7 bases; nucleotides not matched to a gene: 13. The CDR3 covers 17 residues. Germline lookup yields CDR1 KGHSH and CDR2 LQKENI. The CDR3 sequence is CASSPSSLGTGSQPQHF. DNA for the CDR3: TGTGCCAGCTCACCCTCTTCGCTTGGGACAGGGTCCCAGCCCCAGCATTTT. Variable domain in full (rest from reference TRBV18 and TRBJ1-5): NAGVMQNPRHLVRRRGQEARLRCSPMKGHSHVYWYRQLPEEGLKFMVYLQKENIIDESGMPKERFSAEFPKEGPSILRIQQVVRGDSAAYFCASSPSSLGTGSQPQHFGDGTRLSIL.

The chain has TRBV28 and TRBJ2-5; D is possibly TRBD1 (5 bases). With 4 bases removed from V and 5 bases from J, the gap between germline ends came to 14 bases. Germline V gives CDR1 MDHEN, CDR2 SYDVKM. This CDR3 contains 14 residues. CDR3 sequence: CASSSTGHGETQYF. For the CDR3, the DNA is TGTGCCAGCAGTTCCACCGGACACGGTGAGACCCAGTACTTC.

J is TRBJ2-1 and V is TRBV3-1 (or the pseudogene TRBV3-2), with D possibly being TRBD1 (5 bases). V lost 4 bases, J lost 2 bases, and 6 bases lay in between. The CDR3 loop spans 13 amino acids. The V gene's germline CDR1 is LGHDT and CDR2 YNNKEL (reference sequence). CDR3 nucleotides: TGTGCCAGCAGCCCGGACACCTACAATGAGCAGTTCTTC. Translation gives CASSPDTYNEQFF.

The CDR3 nucleotides are TGTGCCACCAGCAGGATCCCTACAGGGGGACAAGAGACCCAGTACTTC. It translates to CATSRIPTGGQETQYF. This rearrangement joins TRBV15 to TRBJ2-5, with 8 bases lining up with TRBD1. CDR1 and CDR2 (germline): LNHNV, YYDKDF (reference sequence). The CDR3 extends over 16 amino acids. The junction had 8 bases not matched to a gene; V was cut back by 3 bases and J by 2 bases.

This chain's CDR3 is CASSSGTPGETQYF. DNA of the CDR3: TGTGCCAGCAGTTCCGGGACACCAGGGGAGACCCAGTACTTC. The chain combines TRBV28 with TRBJ2-5; D might be TRBD1 (6 bases). Germline V lookup: CDR1 MDHEN, CDR2 SYDVKM. CDR3 size: 14 residues. V was shortened by 4 bases and J by 5 bases, with 14 bases between the two germline ends.

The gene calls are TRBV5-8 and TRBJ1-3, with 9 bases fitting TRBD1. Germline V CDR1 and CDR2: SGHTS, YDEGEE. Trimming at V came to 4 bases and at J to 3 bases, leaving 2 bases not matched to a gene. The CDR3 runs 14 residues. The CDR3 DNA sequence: TGTGCCAGCAGCCGGGACAGGGTTGGAAACACCATATATTTT. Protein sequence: CASSRDRVGNTIYF.

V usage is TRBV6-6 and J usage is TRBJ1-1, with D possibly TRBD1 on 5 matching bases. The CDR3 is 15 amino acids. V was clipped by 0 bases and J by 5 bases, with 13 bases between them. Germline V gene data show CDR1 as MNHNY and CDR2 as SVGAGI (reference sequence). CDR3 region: CASSYSAGRKTEAFF. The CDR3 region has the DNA TGTGCCAGCAGTTACTCGGCAGGGAGGAAAACTGAAGCTTTCTTT.

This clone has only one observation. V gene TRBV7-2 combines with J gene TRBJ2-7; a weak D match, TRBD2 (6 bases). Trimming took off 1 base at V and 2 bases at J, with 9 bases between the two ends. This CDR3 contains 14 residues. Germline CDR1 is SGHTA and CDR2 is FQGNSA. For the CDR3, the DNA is TGTGCCAGCAGCTTAGACCGGGGGACCTACGAGCAGTACTTC. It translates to CASSLDRGTYEQYF.

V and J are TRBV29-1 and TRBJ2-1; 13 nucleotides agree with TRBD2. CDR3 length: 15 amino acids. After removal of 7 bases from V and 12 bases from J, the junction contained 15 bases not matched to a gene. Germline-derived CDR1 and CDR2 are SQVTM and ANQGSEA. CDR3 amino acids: CSAHLGTSGNLGQFF. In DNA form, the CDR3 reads TGCAGCGCCCACCTAGGGACTAGCGGGAATCTGGGGCAGTTCTTC.

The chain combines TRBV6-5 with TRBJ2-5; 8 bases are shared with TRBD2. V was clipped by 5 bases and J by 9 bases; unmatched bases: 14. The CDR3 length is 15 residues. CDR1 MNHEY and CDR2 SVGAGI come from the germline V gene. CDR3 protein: CASSNGGAGGRPQYF. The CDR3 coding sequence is TGTGCCAGCAGTAACGGGGGGGCCGGCGGGAGACCCCAGTACTTC.

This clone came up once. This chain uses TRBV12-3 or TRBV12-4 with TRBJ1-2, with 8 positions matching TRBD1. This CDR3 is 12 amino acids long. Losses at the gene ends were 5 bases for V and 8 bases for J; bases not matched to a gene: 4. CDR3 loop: CASSLSGGGYTF. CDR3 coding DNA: TGTGCCAGCAGTCTATCAGGGGGCGGCTACACCTTC.

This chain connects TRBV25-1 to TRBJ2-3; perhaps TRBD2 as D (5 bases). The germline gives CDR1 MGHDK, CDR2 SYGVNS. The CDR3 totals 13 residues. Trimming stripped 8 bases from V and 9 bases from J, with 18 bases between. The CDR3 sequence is CASAQGLTQTQYF. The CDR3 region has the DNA TGTGCCAGCGCCCAAGGACTCACACAGACGCAGTATTTT.

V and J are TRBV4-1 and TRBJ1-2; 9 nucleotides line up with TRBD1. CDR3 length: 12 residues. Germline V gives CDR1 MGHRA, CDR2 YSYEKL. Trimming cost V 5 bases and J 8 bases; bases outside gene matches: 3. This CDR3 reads CASSATGGGYTF. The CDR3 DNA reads TGCGCCAGCAGCGCGACAGGGGGAGGCTACACCTTC.